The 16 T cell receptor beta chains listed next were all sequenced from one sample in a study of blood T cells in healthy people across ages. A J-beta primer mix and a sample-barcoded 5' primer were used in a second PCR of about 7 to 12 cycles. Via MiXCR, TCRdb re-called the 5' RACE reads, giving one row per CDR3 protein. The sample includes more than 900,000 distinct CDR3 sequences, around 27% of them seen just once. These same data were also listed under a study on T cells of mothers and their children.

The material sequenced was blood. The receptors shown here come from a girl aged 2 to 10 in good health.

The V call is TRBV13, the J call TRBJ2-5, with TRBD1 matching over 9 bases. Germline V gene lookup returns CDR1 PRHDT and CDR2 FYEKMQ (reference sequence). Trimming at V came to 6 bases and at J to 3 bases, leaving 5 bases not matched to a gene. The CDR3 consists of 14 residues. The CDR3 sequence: CASRGQGEEETQYF. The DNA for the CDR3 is TGTGCCAGCAGGGGACAGGGAGAGGAAGAGACCCAGTACTTC.

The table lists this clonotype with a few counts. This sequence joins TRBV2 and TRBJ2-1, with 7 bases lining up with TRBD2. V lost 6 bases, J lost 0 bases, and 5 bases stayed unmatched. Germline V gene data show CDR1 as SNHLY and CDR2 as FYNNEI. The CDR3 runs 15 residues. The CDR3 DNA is TGTGCCAGCAGATCTAGCGGAGGCTCCTACAATGAGCAGTTCTTC. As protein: CASRSSGGSYNEQFF. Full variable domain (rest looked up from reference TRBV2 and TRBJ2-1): EPEVTQTPSHQVTQMGQEVILRCVPISNHLYFYWYRQILGQKVEFLVSFYNNEISEKSEIFDDQFSVERPDGSNFTLKIRSTKLEDSAMYFCASRSSGGSYNEQFFGPGTRLTVL.

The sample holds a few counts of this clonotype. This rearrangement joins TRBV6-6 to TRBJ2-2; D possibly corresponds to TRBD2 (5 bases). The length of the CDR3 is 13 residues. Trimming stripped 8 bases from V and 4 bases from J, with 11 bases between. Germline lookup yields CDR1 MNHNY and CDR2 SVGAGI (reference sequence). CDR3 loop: CASASGFTGELFF. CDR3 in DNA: TGTGCCAGCGCGTCGGGGTTCACCGGGGAGCTGTTTTTT.

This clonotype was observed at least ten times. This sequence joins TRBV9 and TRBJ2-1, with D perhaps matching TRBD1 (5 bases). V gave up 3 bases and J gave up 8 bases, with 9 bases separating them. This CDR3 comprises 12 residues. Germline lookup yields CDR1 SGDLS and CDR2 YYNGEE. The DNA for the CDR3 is TGTGCCAGCAGCGGGGTAGGGGATGAGCAGTTCTTC. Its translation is CASSGVGDEQFF.

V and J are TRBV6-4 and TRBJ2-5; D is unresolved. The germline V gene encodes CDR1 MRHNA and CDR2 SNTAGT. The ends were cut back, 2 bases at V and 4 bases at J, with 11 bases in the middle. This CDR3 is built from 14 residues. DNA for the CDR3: TGTGCCAGCAGTGACAGGGCAGTAGCAGAGACCCAGTACTTC. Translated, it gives CASSDRAVAETQYF.

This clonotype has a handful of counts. The CDR3 DNA sequence: TGTGCCAGCAGCTCCATAGGGGAGTCAGGCGGGGAGCTGTTTTTT. It is translated as CASSSIGESGGELFF. This rearrangement joins TRBV7-2 to TRBJ2-2; D may match TRBD1 or TRBD2 (5 bases each). The CDR3 covers 15 residues. Trimming took 4 bases from V and 7 from J, leaving 16 bases between them. Germline CDR1 and CDR2: SGHTA and FQGNSA.

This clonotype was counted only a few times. CDR3 protein: CASSLEGTSGVGEQFF. The CDR3, as DNA: TGTGCCAGCAGCTTAGAGGGGACTAGCGGGGTCGGGGAGCAGTTCTTC. The V call is TRBV11-2, the J call TRBJ2-5; 13 bases are shared with TRBD2. Matching the DNA end better, TRBJ2-1 makes the J call doubtful. CDR1 is SGHAT, CDR2 FQNNGV, per germline. The CDR3 totals 16 residues.

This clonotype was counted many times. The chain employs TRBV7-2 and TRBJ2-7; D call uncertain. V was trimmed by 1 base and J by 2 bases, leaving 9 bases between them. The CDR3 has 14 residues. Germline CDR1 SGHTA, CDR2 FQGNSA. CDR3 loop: CASSLGAATYEQYF. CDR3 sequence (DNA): TGTGCCAGCAGCTTAGGGGCAGCTACCTACGAGCAGTACTTC.

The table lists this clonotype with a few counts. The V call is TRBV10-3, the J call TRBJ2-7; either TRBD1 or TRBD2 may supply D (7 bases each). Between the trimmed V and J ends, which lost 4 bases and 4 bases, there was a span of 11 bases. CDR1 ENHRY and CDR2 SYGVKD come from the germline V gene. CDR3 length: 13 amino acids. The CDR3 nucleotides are TGTGCCATCAGTGTCCAGGGGGGGTACGAGCAGTACTTC. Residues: CAISVQGGYEQYF.

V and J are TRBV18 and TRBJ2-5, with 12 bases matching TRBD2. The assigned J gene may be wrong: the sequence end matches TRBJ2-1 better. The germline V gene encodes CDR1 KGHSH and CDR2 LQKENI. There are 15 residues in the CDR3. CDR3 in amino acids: CASSPSSGRANEQFF. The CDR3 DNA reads TGTGCCAGCTCACCTTCTAGCGGGAGGGCGAATGAGCAGTTCTTC.

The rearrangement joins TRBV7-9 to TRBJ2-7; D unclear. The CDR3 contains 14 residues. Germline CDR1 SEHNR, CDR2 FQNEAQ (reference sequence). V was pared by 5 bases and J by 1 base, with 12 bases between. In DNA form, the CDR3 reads TGTGCCAGCAGCCGAACCGACACGTCCTACGAGCAGTACTTC. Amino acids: CASSRTDTSYEQYF.

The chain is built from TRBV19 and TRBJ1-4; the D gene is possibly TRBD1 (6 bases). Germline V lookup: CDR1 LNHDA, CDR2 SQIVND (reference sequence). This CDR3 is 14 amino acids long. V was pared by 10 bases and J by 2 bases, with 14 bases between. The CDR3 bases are TGTGCCACCGGGGACACCGGGACTAATGAAAAACTGTTTTTT. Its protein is CATGDTGTNEKLFF.

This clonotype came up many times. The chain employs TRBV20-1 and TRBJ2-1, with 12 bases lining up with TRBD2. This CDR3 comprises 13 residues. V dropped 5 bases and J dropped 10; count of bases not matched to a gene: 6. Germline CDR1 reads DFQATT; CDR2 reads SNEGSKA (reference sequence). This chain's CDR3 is CSAGLAGYREQFF. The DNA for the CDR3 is TGCAGTGCTGGACTAGCGGGATATCGAGAGCAGTTCTTC.

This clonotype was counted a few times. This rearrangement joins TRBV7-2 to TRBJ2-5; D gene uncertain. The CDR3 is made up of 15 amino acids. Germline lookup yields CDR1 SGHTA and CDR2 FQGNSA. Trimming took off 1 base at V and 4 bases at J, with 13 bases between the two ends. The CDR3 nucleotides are TGTGCCAGCAGCTTAGGAGGAGCACCGCGAGAGACCCAGTACTTC. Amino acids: CASSLGGAPRETQYF.

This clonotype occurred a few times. The CDR3 spells CSARESSGELFF. The CDR3, as DNA: TGCAGTGCTAGAGAATCTAGCGGGGAGCTGTTTTTT. The chain recombines TRBV20-1 with TRBJ2-2, with no clear D. Germline CDR1 reads DFQATT; CDR2 reads SNEGSKA (reference sequence). V lost 0 bases and J 7 bases, leaving 6 bases between the germline ends. This CDR3 has 12 residues.

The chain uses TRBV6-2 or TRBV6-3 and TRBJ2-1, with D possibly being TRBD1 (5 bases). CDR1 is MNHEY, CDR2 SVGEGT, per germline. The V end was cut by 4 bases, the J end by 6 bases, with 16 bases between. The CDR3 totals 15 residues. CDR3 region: CASSWSAQGFNEQFF. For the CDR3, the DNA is TGTGCCAGCAGTTGGTCCGCCCAGGGCTTCAATGAGCAGTTCTTC.